This T cell receptor beta chain came from a study of blood T cell repertoires in COVID-19. Study-level background: Some COVID-19 samples were acute and others convalescent; all came from the United States, Italy and Spain. Sample material is recorded as cDNA or gDNA derived from T cells, B-cell-depleted T cells, or PBMCs.

Trimming took 5 bases from V and 7 from J; bases not matched to a gene: 11. CDR1 and CDR2 (germline): LNHDA, SQIVND (reference sequence). The CDR3 totals 15 residues. Per the original data handling: By means of reference gene primer amplification, nucleated cell counts were estimated. The data were produced by immunoSEQ multiplex PCR, yet TCRdb's version contains in-frame clones alone and is incomplete. V and J calls and clone size are those listed in that table; D and trimming were worked out from the DNA. Here the sample spans about 240,000 clones, roughly four fifths being singletons. The clonotype originates from an older woman with active or convalescent COVID-19. The sequenced sample was peripheral blood. This chain joins TRBV19 and TRBJ1-5; 7 bases match TRBD1. CDR3 sequence: CASSVLTGLGQPQHF. CDR3 coding DNA: TGTGCCAGTAGTGTACTGACAGGGCTGGGGCAGCCCCAGCATTTT.